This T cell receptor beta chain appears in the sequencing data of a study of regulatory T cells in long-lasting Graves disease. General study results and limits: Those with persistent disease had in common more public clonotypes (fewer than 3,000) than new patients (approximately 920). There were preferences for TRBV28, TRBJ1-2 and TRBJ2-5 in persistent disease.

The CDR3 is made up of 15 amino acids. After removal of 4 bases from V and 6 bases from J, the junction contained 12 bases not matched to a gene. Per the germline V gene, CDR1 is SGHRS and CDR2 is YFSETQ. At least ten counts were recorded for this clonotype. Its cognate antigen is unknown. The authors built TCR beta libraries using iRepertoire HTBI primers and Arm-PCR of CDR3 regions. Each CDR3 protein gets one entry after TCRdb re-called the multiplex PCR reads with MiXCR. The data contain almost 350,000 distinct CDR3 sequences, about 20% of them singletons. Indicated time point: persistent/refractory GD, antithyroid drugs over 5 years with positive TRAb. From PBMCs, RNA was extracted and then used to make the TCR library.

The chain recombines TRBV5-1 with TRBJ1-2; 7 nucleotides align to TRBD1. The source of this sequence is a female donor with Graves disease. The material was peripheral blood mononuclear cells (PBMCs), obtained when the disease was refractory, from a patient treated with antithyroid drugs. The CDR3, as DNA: TGCGCCAGCAGCCGTTATGATAGGGGGCAGGATGGCTACACCTTC. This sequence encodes CASSRYDRGQDGYTF. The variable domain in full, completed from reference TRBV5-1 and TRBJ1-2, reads KAGVTQTPRYLIKTRGQQVTLSCSPISGHRSVSWYQQTPGQGLQFLFEYFSETQRNKGNFPGRFSGRQFSNSRSEMNVSTLELGDSALYLCASSRYDRGQDGYTFGSGTRLTVV.